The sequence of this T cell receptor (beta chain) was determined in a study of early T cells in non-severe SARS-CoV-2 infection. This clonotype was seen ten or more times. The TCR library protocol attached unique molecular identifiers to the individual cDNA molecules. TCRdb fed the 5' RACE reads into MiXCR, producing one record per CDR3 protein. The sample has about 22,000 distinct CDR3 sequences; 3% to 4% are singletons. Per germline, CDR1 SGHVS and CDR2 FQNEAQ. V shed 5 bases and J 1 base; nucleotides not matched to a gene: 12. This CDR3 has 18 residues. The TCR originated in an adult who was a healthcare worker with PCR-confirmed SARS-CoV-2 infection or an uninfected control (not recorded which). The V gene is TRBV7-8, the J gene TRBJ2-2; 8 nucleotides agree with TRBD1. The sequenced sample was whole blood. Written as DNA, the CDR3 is TGTGCCAGCAGCCCGGGGGCAGGGGGCTTAAGGAACACCGGGGAGCTGTTTTTT. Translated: CASSPGAGGLRNTGELFF. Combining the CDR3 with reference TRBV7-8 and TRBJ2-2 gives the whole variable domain GAGVSQSPRYKVAKRGQDVALRCDPISGHVSLFWYQQALGQGPEFLTYFQNEAQLDKSGLPSDRFFAERPEGSVSTLKIQRTQQEDSAVYLCASSPGAGGLRNTGELFFGEGSRLTVL.